This TCR beta chain was profiled in a study of control samples from healthy donors and cancer patients. The table came from immunoSEQ multiplex PCR; TCRdb's copy has only in-frame clones and leaves some out. The sample holds about 180,000 clones, roughly 94% seen once. The V gene's germline CDR1 is MNHEY and CDR2 SVGAGI. The CDR3 has 15 amino acids. After removal of 6 bases from V and 5 bases from J, the junction contained 11 bases not matched to a gene. This chain joins TRBV6-5 and TRBJ2-5, with 8 nucleotides matching TRBD1. The sample taken for sequencing was blood. This sequence was found in a woman aged 18-29 years in good health. CDR3 amino acids: CASRNGQGRGETQYF. The CDR3 region has the DNA TGTGCCAGCAGAAACGGACAGGGAAGGGGGGAGACCCAGTACTTC.